The TCR beta chain under discussion was sequenced for a study of blood T cell repertoires in COVID-19. About the study: The study drew acute and convalescent COVID-19 samples from the United States, Italy and Spain. T cells, B-cell-depleted T cells, or PBMCs provided the cDNA or gDNA that served as material.

Authors' analysis steps: For nucleated cells, counts were estimated from reference gene primer amplification. Libraries were prepared by immunoSEQ multiplex PCR; TCRdb keeps only in-frame clonotypes and omits some of them. V and J calls and clone size are those listed in that table; D and trimming were worked out from the DNA. The sample lists about 220,000 clones, approximately 84% occurring once. The V end was cut by 5 bases, the J end by 2 bases, with 13 bases between. This CDR3 has 15 residues. Germline CDR1 is MNHEY and CDR2 is SMNVEV (reference sequence). The chain joins TRBV27 to TRBJ1-5; D is unclear. The sequencing input was peripheral blood. The TCR originated in a man between 35 and 55 years old with active or convalescent COVID-19. In nucleotides, the CDR3 is TGTGCCAGCAGTCCTACAGCCGGGGGCAATCAGCCCCAGCATTTT. This translates into CASSPTAGGNQPQHF.